The next 27 T cell receptor beta chains were all read from a single sample in a study of T cell responses to AZD1222 COVID-19 vaccine. The repertoire was sequenced with immunoSEQ multiplex PCR; TCRdb's copy has only in-frame clones and lacks some. Of more than 20,000 clones in the sample, around nine tenths are singletons; the top ten hold more than 30%. Sequenced material: peripheral blood, taken 28 days after the second AZD1222 dose. The source is an adult who received the AZD1222 COVID-19 vaccine.

V and J are TRBV7-2 and TRBJ1-1, with D hard to call. Germline values: CDR1 SGHTA, CDR2 FQGNSA. This CDR3 comprises 13 residues. Trimming left V 5 bases short and J 1 base short, with 8 bases between. The CDR3 DNA reads as TGTGCCAGCAGCATTGGTGGGAACACTGAAGCTTTCTTT. Amino acids: CASSIGGNTEAFF.

V usage is TRBV10-1 and J usage is TRBJ1-5; D gene ambiguous. The CDR3 has 12 residues. Trimming took off 2 bases at V and 6 bases at J, with 5 bases between the two ends. Looked up from germline, CDR1 is WNHNN and CDR2 is SYGVQD (reference sequence). The CDR3 bases are TGCGCCAGCAGTGAGGGCGGTCAGCCCCAGCATTTT. Translation gives CASSEGGQPQHF.

In this sample, this clone is medium-sized (0.01 to 0.1%). The CDR3: CASSFRRGANEQYF. CDR3 DNA sequence: TGTGCCAGCAGCTTTAGACGGGGGGCTAACGAGCAGTACTTC. The J gene is TRBJ2-7, the V gene TRBV5-6, with D maybe TRBD2 (7 bases). CDR1 SGHDT and CDR2 YYEEEE come from the germline V gene. CDR3 length equals 14 residues. V lost 2 bases and J 5 bases, leaving 14 bases between the germline ends.

This clone was observed a handful of times. The chain uses TRBV7-2 and TRBJ1-3; no definite D call. Between the trimmed V and J ends, which lost 4 bases and 7 bases, there was a span of 11 bases. CDR1 and CDR2 (germline): SGHTA, FQGNSA. CDR3 size: 13 residues. CDR3 in amino acids: CASSSDLQNTIYF. As DNA, the CDR3 is TGTGCCAGCAGCTCAGACCTACAGAACACCATATATTTT.

The chain joins TRBV9 to TRBJ2-7; maybe TRBD1 (5 bases). CDR1 SGDLS and CDR2 YYNGEE come from the germline V gene. With 4 bases removed from V and 6 bases from J, the gap between germline ends came to 20 bases. This CDR3 contains 15 residues. The CDR3 DNA reads as TGTGCCAGCAGCCCTCACGACATTGGTAGGGGCGAGCAGTACTTC. As protein: CASSPHDIGRGEQYF.

The rearrangement joins TRBV11-3 to TRBJ2-2; D gene unclear. From germline, CDR1 is SGHNT and CDR2 YENEEA. V gave up 4 bases and J gave up 1 base, with 7 bases separating them. CDR3 size: 14 residues. The CDR3 region is CASSSTGNTGELFF. The DNA for the CDR3 is TGTGCCAGCAGCTCCACGGGGAACACCGGGGAGCTGTTTTTT.

The chain employs TRBV5-1 and TRBJ2-7; D not certain. CDR3 length equals 12 residues. CDR1 and CDR2 from the germline V gene are SGHRS and YFSETQ. V gave up 4 bases and J gave up 0 bases, with 5 bases separating them. As DNA, the CDR3 is TGCGCCAGCAGCGCGGACTCCTACGAGCAGTACTTC. Amino acid sequence: CASSADSYEQYF. Supplemented by reference TRBV5-1 and TRBJ2-7, the full variable domain reads KAGVTQTPRYLIKTRGQQVTLSCSPISGHRSVSWYQQTPGQGLQFLFEYFSETQRNKGNFPGRFSGRQFSNSRSEMNVSTLELGDSALYLCASSADSYEQYFGPGTRLTVT.

The chain has TRBV9 and TRBJ1-6, with 9 bases identical to TRBD1. The length of the CDR3 is 14 residues. Germline V gene sequence: CDR1 SGDLS, CDR2 YYNGEE. Trimming at V came to 3 bases and at J to 5 bases, leaving 0 bases not matched to a gene. DNA for the CDR3: TGTGCCAGCAGCGGGACAGGGGATAATTCACCCCTCCACTTT. Its protein product is CASSGTGDNSPLHF. The whole variable domain, remainder taken from reference TRBV9 and TRBJ1-6, is DSGVTQTPKHLITATGQRVTLRCSPRSGDLSVYWYQQSLDQGLQFLIQYYNGEERAKGNILERFSAQQFPDLHSELNLSSLELGDSALYFCASSGTGDNSPLHFGNGTRLTVT.

The V gene is TRBV5-1, the J gene TRBJ2-1; TRBD1 aligns across 10 bases. The CDR3 loop spans 15 amino acids. In germline, CDR1 is SGHRS, CDR2 YFSETQ. The J segment lost 6 bases and the V segment lost 3 bases, leaving 6 bases of the junction unmatched. Here the CDR3 DNA reads TGCGCCAGCAGCTCCCGGGACAGGGGATTCAATGAGCAGTTCTTC. Translated, it gives CASSSRDRGFNEQFF.

This chain connects TRBV7-3 to TRBJ2-1; D uncertain. This CDR3 comprises 13 residues. V shed 3 bases and J shed 8 bases, with 11 bases lying between them. Germline lookup yields CDR1 SGHTA and CDR2 FQGTGA. CDR3 sequence: CASSLGLADEQFF. CDR3 sequence (DNA): TGTGCCAGCAGCTTGGGCTTGGCCGATGAGCAGTTCTTC.

The V gene is TRBV11-2, the J gene TRBJ2-1; tentative D call: TRBD2 (6 bases). Germline V gene lookup returns CDR1 SGHAT and CDR2 FQNNGV. Between the trimmed V and J ends, which lost 2 bases and 5 bases, there was a span of 10 bases. CDR3 size: 14 residues. CDR3 loop: CASSLRTTHNEQFF. The DNA for the CDR3 is TGTGCCAGCAGCTTAAGGACTACCCACAATGAGCAGTTCTTC.

This clone was detected only once. This sequence joins TRBV6-5 and TRBJ2-7; no clear D gene. Trimming stripped 5 bases from V and 0 bases from J, with 14 bases between. The CDR3 extends over 15 amino acids. Germline CDR1 MNHEY, CDR2 SVGAGI. For the CDR3, the DNA is TGTGCCAGCAGTCGAAGCGTGTGGGACTCCTACGAGCAGTACTTC. This sequence encodes CASSRSVWDSYEQYF.

V and J are TRBV7-3 and TRBJ1-1; D remains unclear. CDR1 and CDR2 from the germline V gene are SGHTA and FQGTGA. This CDR3 is built from 14 residues. V gave up 2 bases and J gave up 4 bases, with 11 bases separating them. CDR3 sequence: CASSLLERGTEAFF. Written as DNA, the CDR3 is TGTGCCAGCAGCTTATTGGAGCGGGGCACTGAAGCTTTCTTT.

The V and J genes are TRBV28 and TRBJ2-1; TRBD2 aligns across 12 bases. Germline V lookup: CDR1 MDHEN, CDR2 SYDVKM. Unmatched junction bases numbered 23, after V lost 3 bases and J lost 8 bases. The CDR3 contains 21 residues. CDR3 nucleotide sequence: TGTGCCAGCAGTTTGCGTAATAGACTAGCGGGAGACCCAAGGTCCTGGGATGAGCAGTTCTTC. It yields the protein CASSLRNRLAGDPRSWDEQFF.

A single count supports this clone. V is TRBV15 and J is TRBJ1-1; D is unresolved. CDR1 and CDR2 (germline): LNHNV, YYDKDF (reference sequence). CDR3 length: 12 amino acids. Trimming stripped 2 bases from V and 1 base from J, with 2 bases between. CDR3 coding DNA: TGTGCCACCAGCAGATGGAACACTGAAGCTTTCTTT. This translates into CATSRWNTEAFF.

The genes are TRBV7-2 and TRBJ1-2; tentative D call: TRBD1 (5 bases). Germline V gene data show CDR1 as SGHTA and CDR2 as FQGNSA. The CDR3 is 15 amino acids. Between the trimmed V and J ends, which lost 5 bases and 4 bases, there was a span of 17 bases. CDR3 residues: CASSPRDGARYGYTF. CDR3 in DNA: TGTGCCAGCAGCCCCCGGGACGGGGCGCGCTATGGCTACACCTTC. Variable domain in full (rest from reference TRBV7-2 and TRBJ1-2): GAGVSQSPSNKVTEKGKDVELRCDPISGHTALYWYRQSLGQGLEFLIYFQGNSAPDKSGLPSDRFSAERTGGSVSTLTIQRTQQEDSAVYLCASSPRDGARYGYTFGSGTRLTVV.

This clone was found once. V usage is TRBV7-6 and J usage is TRBJ2-1, with 10 nucleotides matching TRBD2. J was trimmed by 7 bases and V by 5 bases; bases with no gene match: 11. The CDR3 totals 16 residues. Germline loops: CDR1 SGHVS, CDR2 FNYEAQ. DNA of the CDR3: TGTGCCAGCAGCCCTCAAAGCGGGAGGGCCGGGAATGAGCAGTTCTTC. Translated: CASSPQSGRAGNEQFF. The variable domain in full, with the rest retrieved from reference TRBV7-6 and TRBJ2-1, is GAGVSQSPRYKVTKRGQDVALRCDPISGHVSLYWYRQALGQGPEFLTYFNYEAQQDKSGLPNDRFSAERPEGSISTLTIQRTEQRDSAMYRCASSPQSGRAGNEQFFGPGTRLTVL.

The chain combines TRBV29-1 with TRBJ2-1; D is uncertain. The CDR3 has 15 residues. V lost 0 bases to trimming and J lost 5 bases, with 14 bases between them. Looked up from germline, CDR1 is SQVTM and CDR2 is ANQGSEA. This chain's CDR3 is CSVEDHRSVHNEQFF. The CDR3 region has the DNA TGCAGCGTTGAAGATCATCGCTCTGTACACAATGAGCAGTTCTTC.

The V call is TRBV20-1, the J call TRBJ2-1; D is ambiguous. CDR3 size: 11 residues. Germline CDR1 and CDR2: DFQATT and SNEGSKA (reference sequence). V was trimmed by 4 bases and J by 10 bases, leaving 11 bases between them. The CDR3 loop is CSAIHGPEQFF. In nucleotides, the CDR3 is TGCAGTGCTATACACGGACCGGAGCAGTTCTTC.

The J gene is TRBJ1-5, the V gene TRBV7-2; no reliable D call. Trimming took off 2 bases at V and 1 base at J, with 12 bases between the two ends. The V gene's germline CDR1 is SGHTA and CDR2 FQGNSA. The CDR3 has 16 residues. The CDR3 reads CASSLRQAGSNQPQHF. The CDR3 region has the DNA TGTGCCAGCAGCTTACGTCAAGCGGGAAGCAATCAGCCCCAGCATTTT.

The gene calls are TRBV6-5 and TRBJ1-4; possibly TRBD1 for D (6 bases). This CDR3 contains 14 residues. Per the germline V gene, CDR1 is MNHEY and CDR2 is SVGAGI. Trimming left V 7 bases short and J 3 bases short, with 12 bases between. Here the CDR3 DNA reads TGTGCCAGCAAGTCAGGGGCGGCTAATGAAAAACTGTTTTTT. It specifies CASKSGAANEKLFF.

This chain connects TRBV3-1 (or the pseudogene TRBV3-2) to TRBJ2-1; D may be TRBD2 (6 bases). V lost 4 bases, J lost 8 bases, and 21 bases lay in between. Germline CDR1 reads LGHDT; CDR2 reads YNNKEL (reference sequence). CDR3 length: 16 residues. The CDR3 loop reads CASSRTGYYGGDEQFF. The CDR3, as DNA: TGTGCCAGCAGCCGGACGGGGTACTACGGCGGGGATGAGCAGTTCTTC.

This clone is a singleton in its sample. The chain recombines TRBV6-2 or TRBV6-3 with TRBJ2-7; perhaps D is TRBD1 or TRBD2 (5 bases each). This CDR3 contains 17 residues. The V end was cut by 0 bases, the J end by 0 bases, with 15 bases between. Germline V gene sequence: CDR1 MNHEY, CDR2 SVGEGT. DNA of the CDR3: TGTGCCAGCAGTTACTCACTCGCGTCAGGGAGCTCCTACGAGCAGTACTTC. Translated, it gives CASSYSLASGSSYEQYF.

This clone is a singleton in its sample. This rearrangement joins TRBV24-1 to TRBJ2-2; 9 nucleotides line up with TRBD2. Trimming at V came to 4 bases and at J to 6 bases, leaving 11 bases not matched to a gene. Germline V gene lookup returns CDR1 KGHDR and CDR2 SFDVKD. The CDR3 runs to 17 residues. CDR3 DNA: TGTGCCACCAGTGACCCTGGGACTAGCCAAAAGTCCGGGGAGCTGTTTTTT. Amino acid sequence: CATSDPGTSQKSGELFF.

This clone was seen only a few times. The chain has TRBV6-5 and TRBJ2-1; TRBD1 agrees at 7 bases. The CDR3 is 15 amino acids. Germline V CDR1 and CDR2: MNHEY, SVGAGI. Unmatched junction bases numbered 6, after V lost 7 bases and J lost 0 bases. Written as DNA, the CDR3 is TGTGCCAGCATTACAGGGGTGGGCTCCTACAATGAGCAGTTCTTC. It translates to CASITGVGSYNEQFF.

This rearrangement joins TRBV25-1 to TRBJ1-6; D is uncertain. The length of the CDR3 is 17 residues. In germline, CDR1 is MGHDK, CDR2 SYGVNS. Trimming removed 2 bases from V and 0 bases from J, with 11 bases in between. The CDR3 sequence is CASSEEKGGSYNSPLHF. CDR3 in DNA: TGTGCCAGCAGTGAAGAAAAGGGTGGCTCCTATAATTCACCCCTCCACTTT.

This rearrangement joins TRBV7-3 to TRBJ2-7, with 8 positions matching TRBD2. Germline CDR1 and CDR2: SGHTA and FQGTGA. There are 15 residues in the CDR3. Unmatched junction bases numbered 6, after V lost 4 bases and J lost 1 base. The CDR3 sequence is CASSSGTSASYEQYF. CDR3 DNA: TGTGCCAGCAGCTCCGGGACTAGTGCATCCTACGAGCAGTACTTC.